Below, one TCR beta chain is given with its context. Antigen specificity is unknown. The record originates from a study of T cells in localized non-small cell lung cancer. Some clones are missing from TCRdb's copy, which holds only in-frame ones; the method was immunoSEQ multiplex PCR. The sample carries 35,000 or so clones, 75% to 90% recorded once. The germline V gene has CDR1 MNHEY and CDR2 SVGAGI. The CDR3 totals 14 residues. The germline V and J ends were trimmed by 5 bases and 4 bases, with 13 bases remaining between them. The study's findings and limits: Only one tumor region went through sequencing, so heterogeneity may still be there. Longer overall survival was linked to higher blood T cell density. Uninvolved adjacent lung had higher T cell clonality than tumor and all other tissues.

The chain is built from TRBV6-5 and TRBJ2-3, with unresolved D. The clonotype was recovered from a woman aged 40-75 years with stage I lung adenocarcinoma. Sequencing used peripheral blood, obtained before any cancer treatment. CDR3 DNA sequence: TGTGCCAGCAGTGTAGCTCCAACCCCAGATACGCAGTATTTT. It encodes CASSVAPTPDTQYF.